The present TCR beta chain was sequenced within a study of blood T cells in healthy people across ages. Study results and limitations: Observed TCR beta diversity showed a strong correlation with the percentage of naive T cells as measured by flow cytometry.

A sample-barcoded 5' primer and a J-beta primer mix were used in a second PCR of roughly 7 to 11 cycles. TCRdb re-derived calls from the 5' RACE reads in MiXCR, one entry per CDR3 protein. Of around 800,000 distinct CDR3 sequences listed, 25% to 30% are singletons. This clonotype appeared a few times. The antigen remains unidentified. These data were also filed under a second study, of T cells of mothers and their children.

Sequenced input: blood. The receptor was derived from a boy aged 5-17 years in good health.

Written as DNA, the CDR3 is TGCGCCAGCGGGTACCAAGAGACCCAGTACTTC. Translation gives CASGYQETQYF. V gene TRBV10-2 combines with J gene TRBJ2-5; D unclear. Per the germline V gene, CDR1 is WSHSY and CDR2 is SAAADI. Between the trimmed V and J ends, which lost 8 bases and 0 bases, there was a span of 4 bases. This CDR3 has 11 amino acids.